This T cell receptor (beta chain) was sequenced during a study of blood T cell repertoires in COVID-19. Study information: Material from acute and convalescent COVID-19 was sourced from the United States, Italy and Spain. In each case, the material was cDNA or gDNA derived from T cells, B-cell-depleted T cells, or PBMCs.

Per the study methods: Nucleated cell number was recorded as an estimate derived from reference gene primer amplification. Here immunoSEQ multiplex PCR was the method, and the copy in TCRdb shows in-frame clones only, minus some. V, J and clone size are those of that table, while D and trimming were read from the DNA. This repertoire shows under 70,000 clones, approximately 90% found once; its top ten account for about 7%. This CDR3 is built from 14 residues. V shed 3 bases, J shed 6 bases, and the junction held 7 bases outside the gene matches. The germline gives CDR1 SGDLS, CDR2 YYNGEE. This receptor was obtained from a woman aged 60-75 years with active or convalescent COVID-19. The V gene is TRBV9, the J gene TRBJ2-3; TRBD2 matches 7 bases. Sequenced sample: peripheral blood. In DNA form, the CDR3 reads TGTGCCAGCAGCGCCCCACTAGCGAGGGATACGCAGTATTTT. Translating it yields CASSAPLARDTQYF. Full variable domain (remainder filled in from reference TRBV9 and TRBJ2-3): DSGVTQTPKHLITATGQRVTLRCSPRSGDLSVYWYQQSLDQGLQFLIQYYNGEERAKGNILERFSAQQFPDLHSELNLSSLELGDSALYFCASSAPLARDTQYFGPGTRLTVL.